The 26 T cell receptor beta chains below all came from one sample that was sequenced in a study of PD-1 blockade in classical Hodgkin lymphoma. Only in-frame clones appear in the TCRdb table, and some are missing; sequencing was by immunoSEQ multiplex PCR. The sample has some 58,000 clones, around 90% seen once. The time point: cycle 4 day 1 (C4D1), after about 6 weeks of nivolumab. All patients relapsed after autologous stem cell transplantation, and brentuximab vedotin exposure varied. Material: peripheral blood mononuclear cells (PBMCs), obtained before the fourth cycle of nivolumab. The receptors shown here come from a human donor with classical Hodgkin lymphoma.

The V gene is TRBV10-3, the J gene TRBJ2-7, with a weak D call TRBD2 (6 bases). Trimming pared 2 bases from V and 3 bases from J, leaving 11 bases between. Per the germline V gene, CDR1 is ENHRY and CDR2 is SYGVKD. The length of the CDR3 is 14 residues. CDR3 protein: CAISERGKGYEQYF. The CDR3 DNA reads as TGTGCCATCAGTGAGCGGGGGAAGGGCTACGAGCAGTACTTC.

The V and J genes are TRBV2 and TRBJ2-1; 13 bases are a match to TRBD2. J lost 8 bases, V lost 9 bases, and 10 bases had no gene match. The germline gives CDR1 SNHLY, CDR2 FYNNEI. The length of the CDR3 is 15 residues. CDR3 region: CASQLLAGGPYEQFF. The CDR3 DNA follows: TGTGCCAGTCAGCTACTAGCGGGGGGGCCTTATGAGCAGTTCTTC.

V gene TRBV5-6 combines with J gene TRBJ2-7; D is unclear. The CDR3 extends over 14 amino acids. V shed 2 bases and J shed 2 bases, with 11 bases lying between them. Germline-derived CDR1 and CDR2 are SGHDT and YYEEEE. The CDR3 region has the DNA TGTGCCAGCAGCTTTGAGACGGATACCTACGAGCAGTACTTC. This translates into CASSFETDTYEQYF.

V usage is TRBV13 and J usage is TRBJ2-5, with no clear D. CDR3 length equals 12 residues. V lost 2 bases and J lost 3, with 4 bases in between. Germline lookup yields CDR1 PRHDT and CDR2 FYEKMQ (reference sequence). The CDR3 bases are TGTGCCAGCAGCTTATGGGAAGAGACCCAGTACTTC. It encodes CASSLWEETQYF.

This chain links TRBV5-1 with TRBJ2-1; a possible D gene is TRBD1 (7 bases). V lost 10 bases and J 10 bases, leaving 18 bases between the germline ends. CDR3 size: 12 residues. The V gene's germline CDR1 is SGHRS and CDR2 YFSETQ. The DNA for the CDR3 is TGCGCCTCGCGGGACAGCTCCTTCGAGCAGTTCTTC. Its translation: CASRDSSFEQFF.

The genes are TRBV5-6 and TRBJ2-3; D might be TRBD2 (6 bases). Trimming took 4 bases from V and 0 from J, leaving 12 bases between them. The CDR3 loop spans 15 amino acids. Germline V gives CDR1 SGHDT, CDR2 YYEEEE. CDR3 DNA sequence: TGTGCCAGCAGCAAAAGCGGGTACAGCACAGATACGCAGTATTTT. Translating it yields CASSKSGYSTDTQYF.

The chain uses TRBV29-1 and TRBJ1-4; 7 bases are a match to TRBD1. This CDR3 comprises 12 residues. V shed 8 bases and J 8 bases; nucleotides not matched to a gene: 8. Germline CDR1 and CDR2: SQVTM and ANQGSEA. The CDR3 DNA sequence: TGCAGCTATTCAGGGACAGCGGAAAAACTGTTTTTT. Protein sequence: CSYSGTAEKLFF.

This chain connects TRBV5-6 to TRBJ1-1; unclear D gene. CDR1 is SGHDT, CDR2 YYEEEE, per germline. V lost 0 bases and J 2 bases, leaving 14 bases between the germline ends. The CDR3 runs 16 residues. In DNA form, the CDR3 reads TGTGCCAGCAGCTTGGTTTGGCGGGAGTTTAACACTGAAGCTTTCTTT. The encoded protein is CASSLVWREFNTEAFF.

The chain uses TRBV5-4 and TRBJ2-5; weak D call: TRBD2 (6 bases). Trimming shortened V by 4 bases and J by 0 bases, and 10 bases separated the two germline ends. The CDR3 loop spans 14 amino acids. CDR1 is SGHNT and CDR2 is YYREEE in the germline V gene (reference sequence). CDR3 residues: CASSQGTYQETQYF. DNA of the CDR3: TGTGCCAGCAGCCAAGGGACTTACCAAGAGACCCAGTACTTC.

The chain links TRBV27 to TRBJ1-2, with unresolved D. Germline CDR1 and CDR2: MNHEY and SMNVEV (reference sequence). The CDR3 runs 14 residues. Deletions cut 5 bases from V and 8 bases from J, with 18 bases between. DNA of the CDR3: TGTGCCAGCAGTCCCTCTCCCGAGCCCAGGGGCTACACCTTC. It specifies CASSPSPEPRGYTF.

V is TRBV18 and J is TRBJ1-1; D might be TRBD1 (5 bases). V was cut by 3 bases and J by 3 bases, with 20 bases left in between. The CDR3 length is 17 residues. Per the germline V gene, CDR1 is KGHSH and CDR2 is LQKENI. The CDR3 DNA reads as TGTGCCAGCTCACCCTACACCCTGGGGGAGGGTGACACTGAAGCTTTCTTT. Protein product: CASSPYTLGEGDTEAFF.

The chain uses TRBV25-1 and TRBJ2-5, with TRBD1 matching 7 bases. This CDR3 has 15 amino acids. V lost 3 bases, J lost 6 bases, and 10 bases stayed unmatched. Germline V gene data show CDR1 as MGHDK and CDR2 as SYGVNS. CDR3 sequence reads: CASSDSPDREKTQYF. For the CDR3, the DNA is TGTGCCAGCAGTGATTCTCCTGACAGGGAGAAGACCCAGTACTTC.

The J gene is TRBJ1-5, the V gene TRBV10-3; TRBD1 might be the D (6 bases). The CDR3 contains 14 residues. The germline CDR1 and CDR2 sequences are ENHRY and SYGVKD. Trimming left V 5 bases short and J 5 bases short, with 13 bases between. The CDR3 DNA follows: TGTGCCATCAGTTCACAGGGCCCAGATCAGCCCCAGCATTTT. Protein: CAISSQGPDQPQHF.

The V and J genes are TRBV6-5 and TRBJ2-7, with TRBD1 identical over 10 bases. The CDR3 contains 14 residues. V trimming: 2 bases; J trimming: 5 bases; junction bases outside the gene matches: 3. The germline V gene encodes CDR1 MNHEY and CDR2 SVGAGI. CDR3 coding DNA: TGTGCCAGCAGTTACGCCGGGACAGGGGACGAGCAGTACTTC. It yields the protein CASSYAGTGDEQYF.

This clone was recorded only once. The V call is TRBV6-1, the J call TRBJ2-5; 9 nucleotides line up with TRBD1. Germline V lookup: CDR1 MNHNS, CDR2 SASEGT. The CDR3 is made up of 13 amino acids. J gave up 4 bases and V 5 bases, and 2 bases lay outside the gene matches. The CDR3 sequence is CASSTGGPETQYF. The DNA of the CDR3 is TGTGCCAGCAGTACAGGGGGCCCAGAGACCCAGTACTTC.

This rearrangement joins TRBV5-1 to TRBJ2-7, with 7 nucleotides matching TRBD1. There are 14 residues in the CDR3. The V gene end was trimmed by 4 bases and the J gene end by 0 bases; junction bases not matched to a gene: 4. Germline CDR1 SGHRS, CDR2 YFSETQ. The CDR3, as DNA: TGCGCCAGCAGCCGACAGGGAAGCTCCTACGAGCAGTACTTC. As protein: CASSRQGSSYEQYF.

The chain couples TRBV19 to TRBJ1-4, with 8 nucleotides matching TRBD1. This CDR3 has 12 residues. Germline-derived CDR1 and CDR2 are LNHDA and SQIVND (reference sequence). J gave up 14 bases and V 5 bases, and 7 bases lay outside the gene matches. CDR3 in amino acids: CASSLQGASLFF. CDR3 sequence (DNA): TGTGCCAGTAGTCTTCAGGGGGCGAGCCTGTTTTTT.

The chain couples TRBV14 to TRBJ2-3; D gene uncertain. V was shortened by 4 bases and J by 1 base, with 9 bases between the two germline ends. In germline, CDR1 is SGHDN, CDR2 FVKESK. CDR3 length equals 14 residues. Here the CDR3 DNA reads TGTGCCAGCAGCCCAAAATGGGGCACAGATACGCAGTATTTT. This gives the protein CASSPKWGTDTQYF.

This rearrangement joins TRBV2 to TRBJ2-5, with D uncertain. The germline CDR1 and CDR2 sequences are SNHLY and FYNNEI. V was trimmed by 8 bases and J by 2 bases, leaving 9 bases between them. The CDR3 spans 12 residues. CDR3 amino acids: CASDGSQETQYF. CDR3 bases: TGTGCCAGCGATGGGTCACAAGAGACCCAGTACTTC. Drawing the rest from reference TRBV2 and TRBJ2-5, the complete variable domain is EPEVTQTPSHQVTQMGQEVILRCVPISNHLYFYWYRQILGQKVEFLVSFYNNEISEKSEIFDDQFSVERPDGSNFTLKIRSTKLEDSAMYFCASDGSQETQYFGPGTRLLVL.

V and J are TRBV19 and TRBJ2-1, with 7 bases matching TRBD1. Per the germline V gene, CDR1 is LNHDA and CDR2 is SQIVND (reference sequence). The CDR3 has 16 amino acids. With 3 bases clipped from V and 8 bases from J, the junction kept 13 bases outside the gene matches. In DNA form, the CDR3 reads TGTGCCAGTAGTATCGGGACAGTCTGGGTTATGTATGAGCAGTTCTTC. This codes for CASSIGTVWVMYEQFF.

In DNA form, the CDR3 reads TGTGCCAGCAGCTTCGGGACAGGGGGCTGGACCCAGTACTTC. It encodes CASSFGTGGWTQYF. The gene calls are TRBV5-6 and TRBJ2-5, with 12 bases matching TRBD1. There are 14 residues in the CDR3. Losses at the gene ends were 2 bases for V and 7 bases for J; bases not matched to a gene: 3. Germline values: CDR1 SGHDT, CDR2 YYEEEE. Drawing the rest from reference TRBV5-6 and TRBJ2-5, the complete variable domain is DAGVTQSPTHLIKTRGQQVTLRCSPKSGHDTVSWYQQALGQGPQFIFQYYEEEERQRGNFPDRFSGHQFPNYSSELNVNALLLGDSALYLCASSFGTGGWTQYFGPGTRLLVL.

The V and J genes are TRBV13 and TRBJ2-1; D might be TRBD2 (6 bases). This CDR3 is 17 amino acids long. V was pared by 3 bases and J by 6 bases, with 21 bases between. Germline CDR1 is PRHDT and CDR2 is FYEKMQ (reference sequence). CDR3 nucleotides: TGTGCCAGCAGCTTCGGGCCCCGGGGCACTAGCATCAATGAGCAGTTCTTC. Amino acid sequence: CASSFGPRGTSINEQFF.

CDR3 loop: CAWSRGPYPYEQYF. Here the CDR3 DNA reads TGTGCCTGGAGCCGGGGGCCCTATCCCTACGAGCAGTACTTC. The chain carries TRBV30 and TRBJ2-7; D is perhaps TRBD1 or TRBD2 (6 bases each). Germline V lookup: CDR1 GTSNPN, CDR2 SVGIG (reference sequence). The V end was cut by 3 bases, the J end by 2 bases, with 14 bases between. CDR3 size: 14 residues. Supplemented by reference TRBV30 and TRBJ2-7, the full variable domain reads SQTIHQWPATLVQPVGSPLSLECTVEGTSNPNLYWYRQAAGRGLQLLFYSVGIGQISSEVPQNLSASRPQDRQFILSSKKLLLSDSGFYLCAWSRGPYPYEQYFGPGTRLTVT.

This clone was detected once. The rearrangement links TRBV2 to TRBJ1-2; D is unclear. The CDR3 has 15 amino acids. CDR1 is SNHLY and CDR2 is FYNNEI in the germline V gene. V dropped 11 bases and J dropped 0 bases, with 19 bases sitting between them. The CDR3, as DNA: TGTGCCGAAACTACCCAAACCTCTTCTAACTATGGCTACACCTTC. It specifies CAETTQTSSNYGYTF.

This clone was observed once. The CDR3 bases are TGTGCCAGCAGCTTACCCCCGCACAATCAGCCCCAGCATTTT. Translated, it gives CASSLPPHNQPQHF. The rearrangement joins TRBV5-8 to TRBJ1-5; D uncertain. The CDR3 extends over 14 amino acids. Germline V CDR1 and CDR2: SGHTS, YDEGEE. Trimming stripped 2 bases from V and 3 bases from J, with 9 bases between. The whole variable domain, remainder taken from reference TRBV5-8 and TRBJ1-5, is EAGVTQSPTHLIKTRGQQATLRCSPISGHTSVYWYQQALGLGLQFLLWYDEGEERNRGNFPPRFSGRQFPNYSSELNVNALELEDSALYLCASSLPPHNQPQHFGDGTRLSIL.

V and J are TRBV7-9 and TRBJ1-2; D is unresolved. The germline V gene has CDR1 SEHNR and CDR2 FQNEAQ (reference sequence). The V and J ends lost 7 bases and 8 bases respectively, with 14 bases between them. The CDR3 is made up of 12 amino acids. CDR3 loop: CASNNLSGGYTF. DNA of the CDR3: TGTGCCAGCAACAACCTCTCGGGCGGCTACACCTTC.